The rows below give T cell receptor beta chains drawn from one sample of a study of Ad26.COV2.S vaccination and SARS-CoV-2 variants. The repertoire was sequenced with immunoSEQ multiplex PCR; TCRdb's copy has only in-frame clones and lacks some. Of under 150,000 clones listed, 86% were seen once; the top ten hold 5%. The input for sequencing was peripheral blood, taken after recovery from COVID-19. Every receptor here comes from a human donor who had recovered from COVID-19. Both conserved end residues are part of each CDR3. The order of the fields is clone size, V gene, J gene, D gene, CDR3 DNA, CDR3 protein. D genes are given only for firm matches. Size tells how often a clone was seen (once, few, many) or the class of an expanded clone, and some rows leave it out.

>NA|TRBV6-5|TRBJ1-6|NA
TGTGCCAGCAGGGGTAGTTCGTCCCTCCACTTT
CASRGSSSLHF
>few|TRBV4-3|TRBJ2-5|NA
TGCGCCAGCAGCAAGTGGGGGGGCGGTGAGACCCAGTACTTC
CASSKWGGGETQYF
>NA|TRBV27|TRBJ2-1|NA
TGTGCCAGCAGTTCCCTTAACAAGCAGGAGCAGTTCTTC
CASSSLNKQEQFF
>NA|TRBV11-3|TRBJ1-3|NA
TGTGCCAGCAGCTCGGGAGGTCCGGCTGGAAACACCATATATTTT
CASSSGGPAGNTIYF
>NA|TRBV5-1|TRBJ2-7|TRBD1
TGCGCCAGCAGCACCGGCGGACAGGCCTACGAGCAGTACTTC
CASSTGGQAYEQYF
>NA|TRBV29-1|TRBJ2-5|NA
TGCAGCGTTGTTGAAGAGACCCAGTACTTC
CSVVEETQYF
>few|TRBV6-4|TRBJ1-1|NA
TGTGCCAGCAGTTCAACAGGGACCTCGACTGAAGCTTTCTTT
CASSSTGTSTEAFF
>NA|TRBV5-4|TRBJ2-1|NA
TGTGCCAGCAGCTTGCAGTTGGCAAAGGATGAGCAGTTCTTC
CASSLQLAKDEQFF
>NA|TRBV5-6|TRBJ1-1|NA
TGTGCCAGCAGCACATTGAACACTGAAGCTTTCTTT
CASSTLNTEAFF
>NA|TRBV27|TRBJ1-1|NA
TGTGCCAGCAGAAGCAGTATTTCTGAAGCTTTCTTT
CASRSSISEAFF
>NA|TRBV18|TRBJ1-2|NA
TGTGCCAGCTCACCACGACTGGGCTATGGCTACACCTTC
CASSPRLGYGYTF
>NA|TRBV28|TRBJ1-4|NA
TGTGCCAGCAGTGGGTGGTGGGCTGAAAAACTGTTTTTT
CASSGWWAEKLFF
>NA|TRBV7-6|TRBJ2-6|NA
TGTGCCAGCAGCTTAGAGGGCGGTCTATCCCCCTCTGGGGCCAACGTCCTGACTTTC
CASSLEGGLSPSGANVLTF
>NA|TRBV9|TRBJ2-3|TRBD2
TGTGCCAGCAGCGCCGGCTGGGGGGAGGGGACAGATACGCAGTATTTT
CASSAGWGEGTDTQYF
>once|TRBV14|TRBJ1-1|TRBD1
TGTGCCAGCAGCCAAGAGGCAGGGGGACAGGGGGCGCGAACTGAAGCTTTCTTT
CASSQEAGGQGARTEAFF
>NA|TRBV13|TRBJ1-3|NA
TGTGCCAGCAGCGCCGTTTGGGGGCCTGGAAACACCATATATTTT
CASSAVWGPGNTIYF
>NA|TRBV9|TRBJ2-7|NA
TGTGCCAGCAGCGTAGCAGGTTCGGGCGCCTACGAGCAGTACTTC
CASSVAGSGAYEQYF
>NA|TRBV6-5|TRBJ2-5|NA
TGTGCCAGCAGTACTAACATGGGTGGAACAGAGACCCAGTACTTC
CASSTNMGGTETQYF
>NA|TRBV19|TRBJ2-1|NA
TGTGCCAGTAGCTACGACAGTAGCTCCTACAATGAGCAGTTCTTC
CASSYDSSSYNEQFF
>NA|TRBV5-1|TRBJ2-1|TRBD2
TGCGCCAGTACTGGACTAGCGGGCTCCTACAATGAGCAGTTCTTC
CASTGLAGSYNEQFF
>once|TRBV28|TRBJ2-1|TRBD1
TGTGCCAGCAGGGGAGAAGACAGGGACAATGAGCAGTTCTTC
CASRGEDRDNEQFF
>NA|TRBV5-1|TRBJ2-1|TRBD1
TGCGCCAGCAGCTTGGGACAGGGTTACAATGAGCAGTTCTTC
CASSLGQGYNEQFF
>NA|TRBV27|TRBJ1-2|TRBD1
TGTGCCAGCAGTCTCAATCCCGGGACAGCCCTATATGGCTACACCTTC
CASSLNPGTALYGYTF
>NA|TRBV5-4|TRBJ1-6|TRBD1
TGTGCCAGCAGCCCTACACAGGAGGGGGCGCGTGGACCCCTCCACTTT
CASSPTQEGARGPLHF
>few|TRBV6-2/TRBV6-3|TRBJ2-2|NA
TGTGCCAGCAGTCCCTGGGACACCAACACCGGGGAGCTGTTTTTT
CASSPWDTNTGELFF
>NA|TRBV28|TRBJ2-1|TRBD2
TGTGCCAGCAGTTTAATCCCTTGGCGGGGGGCCTACAATGAGCAGTTCTTC
CASSLIPWRGAYNEQFF
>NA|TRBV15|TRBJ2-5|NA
TGTGCCACCAGCAGAGACCAGGGCCAAGAGACCCAGTACTTC
CATSRDQGQETQYF
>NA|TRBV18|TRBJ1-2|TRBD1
TGTGCCAGCTCACGGAACACAGGGGAAGACTATGGCTACACCTTC
CASSRNTGEDYGYTF
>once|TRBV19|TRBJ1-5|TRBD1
TGTGCCAGTAGTGGCACAGGGGGCCCCCAGCCCCAGCATTTT
CASSGTGGPQPQHF
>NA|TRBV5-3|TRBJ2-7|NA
TGTGCCAGAAGCTGCGTTCGGGGCTACGAGCAGTACTTC
CARSCVRGYEQYF
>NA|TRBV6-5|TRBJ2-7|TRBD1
TGTGCCAGCAGTTACTCTCTAGGGGACAGGGGAAACGAGCAGTACTTC
CASSYSLGDRGNEQYF
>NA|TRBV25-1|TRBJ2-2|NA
TGTGCCAGCAGAAGGAAGACCGGGGAGCTGTTTTTT
CASRRKTGELFF
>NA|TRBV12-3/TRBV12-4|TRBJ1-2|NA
TGTGCCAGCAGCCTGGGACTCACCTATGGCTACACCTTC
CASSLGLTYGYTF
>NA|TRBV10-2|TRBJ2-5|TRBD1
TGCGCCAGCAGCCGGGACAGGGCGGTGGAGACCCAGTACTTC
CASSRDRAVETQYF
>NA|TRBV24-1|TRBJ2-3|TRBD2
TGTGCCACGGAGCCTAGCGGGGGGGCCACAGATACGCAGTATTTT
CATEPSGGATDTQYF
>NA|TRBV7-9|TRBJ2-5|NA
TGTGCCAGCAGCCACTTTTGGGGAGTGGCCCAGTACTTC
CASSHFWGVAQYF
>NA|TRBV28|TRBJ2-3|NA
TGTGCCAGCAGGGACCCGTCCAGGGGCGGCACAGATACGCAGTATTTT
CASRDPSRGGTDTQYF
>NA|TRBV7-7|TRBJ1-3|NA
TGTGCTAGCAGCCCAGGGGCGGCGGTAGGAAACACCATATATTTT
CASSPGAAVGNTIYF
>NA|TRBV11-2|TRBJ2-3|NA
TGTGCCAGCAGCTTTACAGGGCGAGGAGATACGCAGTATTTT
CASSFTGRGDTQYF
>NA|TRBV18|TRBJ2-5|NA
TGTGCCAGCTCCCTTCGGGAGACCCAGTACTTC
CASSLRETQYF
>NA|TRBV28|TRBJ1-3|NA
TGTGCCAGCAGTTTATCTGGGGCGAGAAACACCATATATTTT
CASSLSGARNTIYF
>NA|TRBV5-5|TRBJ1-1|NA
TGTGCCAGCACCATGGGAGGGAAGGAGGCTTTCTTT
CASTMGGKEAFF
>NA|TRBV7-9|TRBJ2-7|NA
TGTGCCAGCAGCCCGACGGACGAAGGGTACGAGCAGTACTTC
CASSPTDEGYEQYF
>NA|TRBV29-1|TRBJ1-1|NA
TGCAGCGTTGAACCTAAGCCGGGACACGGAGTCATGAACACTGAAGCTTTCTTT
CSVEPKPGHGVMNTEAFF
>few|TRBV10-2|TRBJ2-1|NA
TGCGCCAGCAGTGAGTCCCAAGTCGGGCAGTTCTTC
CASSESQVGQFF
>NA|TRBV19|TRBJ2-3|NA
TGTGCCAGTAGTACCCGACAGGATACGCAGTATTTT
CASSTRQDTQYF
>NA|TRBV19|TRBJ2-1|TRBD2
TGTGCCAGTAGTACCCTAGCGGGGGGGACGGATGAGCAGTTCTTC
CASSTLAGGTDEQFF
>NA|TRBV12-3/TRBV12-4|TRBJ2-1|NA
TGTGCCAGCAGTACTCAATGGGAATACGAGCAGTTCTTC
CASSTQWEYEQFF
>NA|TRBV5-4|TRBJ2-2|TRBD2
TGTGCCAGCAGCGCCGGGGGACTAGCGGTGGGCGCCGGGGAGCTGTTTTTT
CASSAGGLAVGAGELFF
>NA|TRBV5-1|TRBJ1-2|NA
TGCGCCAGCAGCTTGTCACAGGAGGATGGCTACACCTTC
CASSLSQEDGYTF
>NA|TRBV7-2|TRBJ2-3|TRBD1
TGTGCCAGCAGCTTAGTGGGACAGGGGACAGATACGCAGTATTTT
CASSLVGQGTDTQYF
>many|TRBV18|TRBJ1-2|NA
TGTGCCAGCTCACCACGGCAGTTTGATGGCTACACCTTC
CASSPRQFDGYTF
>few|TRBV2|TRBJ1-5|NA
TGTGCCAGCAGTGAAGCGGGGGGTCCGGTTTTTTATCAGCCCCAGCATTTT
CASSEAGGPVFYQPQHF
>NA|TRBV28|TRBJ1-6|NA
TGTGCCAGCAGTTTTGACGACCGCCTATGGACACCCCTCCACTTT
CASSFDDRLWTPLHF
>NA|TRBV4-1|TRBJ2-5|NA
TGCGCCAGCAGCCAGGGGTCGCACGGAGAGACCCAGTACTTC
CASSQGSHGETQYF
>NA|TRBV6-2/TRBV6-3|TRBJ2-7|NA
TGTGCCAGCAGTTACGGGAGGAGCTCCCACGAGCAGTACTTC
CASSYGRSSHEQYF
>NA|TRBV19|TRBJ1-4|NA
TGTGCCAGTATGGAAGGAGGGGCCGCCCCCCTTAATGAAAAACTGTTTTTT
CASMEGGAAPLNEKLFF
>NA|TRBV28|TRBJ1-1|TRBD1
TGTGCCAGCACCTCAATCCCAGGGGGGTCGGGCACTGAAGCTTTCTTT
CASTSIPGGSGTEAFF
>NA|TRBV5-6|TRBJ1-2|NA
TGTGCCAGCACCCCCGGGACAAGCTATGGCTACACCTTC
CASTPGTSYGYTF
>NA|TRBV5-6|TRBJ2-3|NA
TGTGCCAGCAGCAAGGTTATTAAAGGGGATACGCAGTATTTT
CASSKVIKGDTQYF